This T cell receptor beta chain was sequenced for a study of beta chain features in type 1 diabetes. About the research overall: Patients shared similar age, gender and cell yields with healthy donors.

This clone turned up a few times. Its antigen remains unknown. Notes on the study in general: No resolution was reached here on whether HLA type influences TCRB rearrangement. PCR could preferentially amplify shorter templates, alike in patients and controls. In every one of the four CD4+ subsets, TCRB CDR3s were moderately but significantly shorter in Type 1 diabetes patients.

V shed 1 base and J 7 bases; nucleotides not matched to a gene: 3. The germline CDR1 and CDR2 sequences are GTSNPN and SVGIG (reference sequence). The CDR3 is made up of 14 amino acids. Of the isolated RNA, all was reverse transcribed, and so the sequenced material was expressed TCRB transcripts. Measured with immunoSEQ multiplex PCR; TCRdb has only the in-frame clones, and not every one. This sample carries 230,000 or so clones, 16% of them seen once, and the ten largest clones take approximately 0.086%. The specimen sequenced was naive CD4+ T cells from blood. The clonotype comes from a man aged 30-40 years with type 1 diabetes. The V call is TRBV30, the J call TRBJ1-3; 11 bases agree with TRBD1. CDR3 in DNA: TGTGCCTGGAGTGGGACAGGGGGCTCGAACACCATATATTTT. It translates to CAWSGTGGSNTIYF.